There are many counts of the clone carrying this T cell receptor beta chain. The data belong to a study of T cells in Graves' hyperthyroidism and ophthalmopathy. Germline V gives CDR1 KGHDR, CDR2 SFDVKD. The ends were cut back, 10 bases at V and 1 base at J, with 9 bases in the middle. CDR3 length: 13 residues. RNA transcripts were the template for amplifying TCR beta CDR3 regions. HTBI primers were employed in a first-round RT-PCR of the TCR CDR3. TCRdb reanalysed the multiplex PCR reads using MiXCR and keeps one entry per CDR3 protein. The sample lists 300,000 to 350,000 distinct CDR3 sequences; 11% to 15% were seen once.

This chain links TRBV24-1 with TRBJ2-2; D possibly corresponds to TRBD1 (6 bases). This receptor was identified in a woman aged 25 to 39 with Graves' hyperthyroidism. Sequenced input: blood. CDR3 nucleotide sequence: TGTGCCACTTTGACAGGGAACACCGGGGAGCTGTTTTTT. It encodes CATLTGNTGELFF.